Here is one T cell receptor (beta chain) with its context. The antigen is unknown. The data were obtained in a study of T cell repertoires in cytomegalovirus infection. Study background: Indications came from public TCR beta signatures; they pointed to CMV infection and to a matching HLA type.

TCRdb processed the reads anew with MiXCR; each CDR3 protein has one entry. The sample holds roughly 990,000 distinct CDR3 sequences, around 30% seen once. The CDR3 is made up of 16 amino acids. V gave up 2 bases and J gave up 10 bases, with 18 bases separating them. The V gene's germline CDR1 is MNHNS and CDR2 SASEGT. This material consisted of cultured CD8+ T cells from PBMCs, taken from culture after CMV antigen stimulation. This chain links TRBV6-1 with TRBJ1-6; no clear D. This receptor was identified in a human donor in good health (CMV status not recorded). Some clones in this sample may be carry-over from other donors' samples. The CDR3 nucleotides read TGTGCCAGCAGTGAAATCGATAAAAGGAGCGGGTCACCCCTCCACTTT. Translated: CASSEIDKRSGSPLHF.